This T cell receptor beta chain was profiled in a study of early T cells in non-severe SARS-CoV-2 infection. Study summary: Sequencing used unsorted whole-blood bulk RNA, so chains lack pairing. Study-wide points: Matching with VDJdb favored anti-spike CD8 responses (missing private and CD4 specificities).

Individually, cDNA molecules had unique molecular identifiers attached to them. TCRdb itself ran the 5' RACE reads through MiXCR, one entry per CDR3 protein. The profile shows 68,000 or so distinct CDR3 sequences, 12% of them singletons. Germline values: CDR1 SEHNR, CDR2 FQNEAQ (reference sequence). This CDR3 comprises 16 residues. V trimming: 2 bases; J trimming: 9 bases; junction bases outside the gene matches: 12. This clonotype turned up a few times. The antigen is undetermined. The chain employs TRBV7-9 and TRBJ2-1; 8 bases line up with TRBD1. Sequenced sample: whole blood. The sequence was collected from an adult who was a healthcare worker with PCR-confirmed SARS-CoV-2 infection or an uninfected control (not recorded which). CDR3 amino acids: CASSLRDDRGMSEQFF. The CDR3 region has the DNA TGTGCCAGCAGCTTACGGGATGACAGGGGTATGAGTGAGCAGTTCTTC.